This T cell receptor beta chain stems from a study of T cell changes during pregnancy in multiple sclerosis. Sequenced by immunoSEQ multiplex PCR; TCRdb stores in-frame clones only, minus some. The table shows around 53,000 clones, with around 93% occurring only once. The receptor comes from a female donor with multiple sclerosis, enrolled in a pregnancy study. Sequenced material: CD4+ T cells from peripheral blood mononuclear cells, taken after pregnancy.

Here the CDR3 DNA reads TGTGCCAGCAGCGGAAGGGGCGGTTCGAGGCAGTATTTT. Encoded protein: CASSGRGGSRQYF. The V gene is TRBV14, the J gene TRBJ2-3; D possibly corresponds to TRBD1 (5 bases). Germline V gene lookup returns CDR1 SGHDN and CDR2 FVKESK. Trimming removed 5 bases from V and 11 bases from J, with 17 bases in between. CDR3 length: 13 residues.